This TCR beta chain is drawn from a study of blood T cell repertoires in COVID-19. This clone has just a few counts. Under the authors' procedure: Reference gene primer amplification gave nucleated cell count estimates. Assay used: immunoSEQ multiplex PCR; TCRdb lists only in-frame clones, some missing. V and J calls and clone size come straight from that table; D and trimming were deduced from the DNA. The repertoire includes 150,000 to 200,000 clones, about 80% of them detected once, and 6.9% sits in the top ten. The sequence derives from a human donor with acute or convalescent COVID-19. The donor label of this sample is uncertain. Sequenced input: peripheral blood.

The CDR3 sequence is CASSSAYNSPLHF. The DNA for the CDR3 is TGCGCCAGCAGCTCAGCCTATAATTCACCCCTCCACTTT. This rearrangement joins TRBV4-3 to TRBJ1-6; D ambiguous. The germline V and J ends were trimmed by 5 bases and 2 bases, with 4 bases remaining between them. The CDR3 covers 13 residues. The V gene's germline CDR1 is LGHNA and CDR2 YSLEER.